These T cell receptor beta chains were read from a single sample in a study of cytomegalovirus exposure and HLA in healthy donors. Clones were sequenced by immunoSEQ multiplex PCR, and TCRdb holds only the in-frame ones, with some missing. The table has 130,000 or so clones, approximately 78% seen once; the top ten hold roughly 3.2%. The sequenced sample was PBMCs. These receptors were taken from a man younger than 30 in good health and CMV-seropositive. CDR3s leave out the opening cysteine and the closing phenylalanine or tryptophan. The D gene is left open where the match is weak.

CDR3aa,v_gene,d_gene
ASRAGAGELF,TRBV19,TRBD2
ASSRGQNTEAF,TRBV11-2,NA
ASSLGGLRTEAF,TRBV28,NA
ASRKEPGQVLPEAGELF,TRBV28,TRBD1
ASSKGLAGADTQY,TRBV2,TRBD2
ASNTGTGTYEQY,TRBV6-1,TRBD1
ASSPTGTRDTGELF,TRBV7-7,TRBD2
ASSLYSGNTDTQY,TRBV27,NA
ASSLAPASGTYEQY,TRBV7-2,TRBD2
SVEDPVSSYEQY,TRBV29-1,NA
ASSNNPSGRAGRWGKDTQY,TRBV21-1,NA
ASTPVGGSLGYEQY,TRBV27,NA
SAETGRYSYNEQF,TRBV29-1,TRBD1
ASSLREIADEAF,TRBV6-1,NA
ASSDGLYEQY,TRBV6-5,NA
ASSQDPSDNEQF,TRBV4-2,NA